The TCR beta chain under discussion was sequenced for a study of a mutant IDH1 vaccine in newly diagnosed glioma (dated by TCRdb to the early 2020s). Context from the whole study: Across visits V03 through V10, patients got a total of eight vaccinations, given in weeks 1, 3, 5, 7, 11, 15, 19 and 23. Of the roughly 34 treated patients, about 62% were male and approximately 40% were female, and a mean age of approximately 40 years was recorded. Six visits were used for peripheral blood collection: V03 (baseline), V05, V07, V10, V12 and V13. For exploratory analyses, approximately 23 treated patients had longitudinal TCRB deep sequencing done wherever samples were available. Prior to enrollment, patients had been given standard therapy consisting of radiotherapy alone, temozolomide alone, or radiochemotherapy with temozolomide, with the combination given to most patients. Vaccination was initiated 4-6 weeks after radiotherapy alone, or concurrently with temozolomide cycles in the chemotherapy-containing groups. The research as a whole found: Availability determined which PBMC samples were chosen for TCRB deep sequencing. According to the authors, sample limitations meant that analyses of patient blood samples could not be reproduced. No apparent relationship was observed between pseudoprogression and alterations in the top peripheral T cell clonotypes detected by TCRB sequencing. Immune responses induced by the vaccine were seen in 90% to 95% of patients across multiple MHC alleles.

Receptor amplification or capture employed the immunoSEQ multiplex PCR assay. Rearranged TCR beta chain sequences were amplified with the hsTCRB Kit following the manufacturer's protocol. An Illumina MiSeq was used to sequence the TCRB libraries. Processing in the source paper ran as follows. The kit vendor's proprietary platform handled demultiplexing, trimming and gene mapping. TCRdb carries this immuneACCESS record with in-frame sequences only. Its versions omit some clonotypes, under half of them owing to an unresolved V gene in the studies checked, with the rest unexplained. V, J and clone size were drawn from that table, and D and trimming were deduced from the DNA. This sample has about 40,000 clones in its table, and 65% to 85% of those were observed once. 2.2% of the sample lies in the top ten. Note on this clone: This receptor's antigen is unknown. No per-base quality is available; no much larger clone lies one base away.

V loses 4 bases of germline sequence and J loses 3 bases, and the interval between the two ends is 4 bases. The CDR3 sequence holds 11 residues, the cysteine and phenylalanine included. Left in the record is the CDR3 DNA by itself, 33 bases read in frame from the first base. CDR1 is given as SQVTM and CDR2 as ANQGSEA, both from the germline V gene. In the paper's terms, the time point label means: week 11, during vaccination. Each vaccine dose was 300 ug of a 20-mer mutant IDH1 peptide in Montanide, given subcutaneously with topical imiquimod. All donors had newly diagnosed IDH1-mutant astrocytomas of WHO grade 3 or 4 that showed loss of nuclear ATRX. The samples were drawn from NOA16, a multicentre, single-arm, open-label phase I trial in Germany that tested a mutant IDH1 peptide vaccine in humans for the first time. The DNeasy Blood and Tissue Kit was used to extract genomic DNA from EDTA blood for TCRB sequencing.

Sequencing used PBMCs, obtained from a glioma patient whose treatment included an IDH1 peptide vaccine. The source of this sequence is a man aged 40-49 years with glioma. The chain is assembled from TRBV29-1 and TRBJ1-3, with the D gene uncertain. The nucleotides are TGCAGCGTTGCAAGTGGAAACACCATATATTTT. The translation is CSVASGNTIYF.